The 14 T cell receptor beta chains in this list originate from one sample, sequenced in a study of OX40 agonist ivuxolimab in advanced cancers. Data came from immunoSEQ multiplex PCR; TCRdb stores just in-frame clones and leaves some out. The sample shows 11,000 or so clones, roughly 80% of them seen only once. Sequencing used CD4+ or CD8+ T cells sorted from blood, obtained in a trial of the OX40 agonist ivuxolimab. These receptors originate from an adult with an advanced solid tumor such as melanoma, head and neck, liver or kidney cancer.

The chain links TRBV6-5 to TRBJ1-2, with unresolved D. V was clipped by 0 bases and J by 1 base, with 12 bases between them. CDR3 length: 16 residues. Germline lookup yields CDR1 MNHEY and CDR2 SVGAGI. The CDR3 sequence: CASSYSKISLNYGYTF. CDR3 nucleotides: TGTGCCAGCAGTTACTCGAAAATCTCCCTTAACTATGGCTACACCTTC.

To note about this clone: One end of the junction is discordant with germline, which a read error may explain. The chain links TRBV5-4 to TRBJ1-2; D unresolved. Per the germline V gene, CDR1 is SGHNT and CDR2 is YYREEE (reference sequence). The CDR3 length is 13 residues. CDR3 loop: CASSLGALEGYAF. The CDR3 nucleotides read TGTGCCAGCAGCTTGGGGGCGTTGGAGGGCTACGCCTTC.

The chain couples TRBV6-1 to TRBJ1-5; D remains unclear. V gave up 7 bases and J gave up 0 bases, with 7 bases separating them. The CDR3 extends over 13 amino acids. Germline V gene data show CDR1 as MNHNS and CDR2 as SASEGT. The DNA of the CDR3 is TGTGCCAGCACTCCAAATAGCAATCAGCCCCAGCATTTT. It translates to CASTPNSNQPQHF.

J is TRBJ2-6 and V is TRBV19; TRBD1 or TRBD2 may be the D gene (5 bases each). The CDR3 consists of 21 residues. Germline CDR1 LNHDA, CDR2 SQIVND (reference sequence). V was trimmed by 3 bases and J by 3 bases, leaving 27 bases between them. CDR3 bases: TGTGCCAGTAGTATGGGACCCCCCGCACTGACCTTTTTAGGTGGGGCCAACGTCCTGACTTTC. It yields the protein CASSMGPPALTFLGGANVLTF.

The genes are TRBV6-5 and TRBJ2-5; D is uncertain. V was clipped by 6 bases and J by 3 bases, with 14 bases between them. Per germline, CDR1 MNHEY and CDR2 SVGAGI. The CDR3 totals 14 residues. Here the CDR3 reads CASSPRLAKETQYF. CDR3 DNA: TGTGCCAGCAGCCCCCGACTGGCCAAAGAGACCCAGTACTTC.

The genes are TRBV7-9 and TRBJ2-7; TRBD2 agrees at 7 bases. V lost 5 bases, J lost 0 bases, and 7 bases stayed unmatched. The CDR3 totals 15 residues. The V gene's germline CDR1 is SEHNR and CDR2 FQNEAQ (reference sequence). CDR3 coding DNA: TGTGCCAGCAGCGGTAGCGGGTGGAGCTCCTACGAGCAGTACTTC. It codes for CASSGSGWSSYEQYF.

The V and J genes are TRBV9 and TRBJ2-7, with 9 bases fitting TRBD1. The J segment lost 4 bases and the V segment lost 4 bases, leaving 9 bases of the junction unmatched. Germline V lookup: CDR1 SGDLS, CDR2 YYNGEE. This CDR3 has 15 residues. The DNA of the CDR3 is TGTGCCAGCAGCCCTGGACCGGGACAGGGTTACGAGCAGTACTTC. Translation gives CASSPGPGQGYEQYF.

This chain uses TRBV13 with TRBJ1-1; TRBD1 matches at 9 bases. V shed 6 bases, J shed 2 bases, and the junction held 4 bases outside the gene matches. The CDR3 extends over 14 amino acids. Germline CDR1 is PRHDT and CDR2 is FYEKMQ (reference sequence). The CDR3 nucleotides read TGTGCCAGCAGAACAGGGGGCGGAAACACTGAAGCTTTCTTT. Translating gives CASRTGGGNTEAFF.

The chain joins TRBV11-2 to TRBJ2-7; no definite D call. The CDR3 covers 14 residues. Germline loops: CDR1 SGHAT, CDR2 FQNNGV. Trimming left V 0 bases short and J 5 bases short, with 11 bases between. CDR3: CASSLEQGFDEQYF. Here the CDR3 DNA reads TGTGCCAGCAGCTTAGAACAAGGGTTCGACGAGCAGTACTTC. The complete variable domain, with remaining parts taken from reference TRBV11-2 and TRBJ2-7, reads EAGVAQSPRYKIIEKRQSVAFWCNPISGHATLYWYQQILGQGPKLLIQFQNNGVVDDSQLPKDRFSAERLKGVDSTLKIQPAKLEDSAVYLCASSLEQGFDEQYFGPGTRLTVT.

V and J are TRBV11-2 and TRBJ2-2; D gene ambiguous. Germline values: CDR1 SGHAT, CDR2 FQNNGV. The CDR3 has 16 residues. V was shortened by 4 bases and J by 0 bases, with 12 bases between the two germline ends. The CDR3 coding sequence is TGTGCCAGCAGCTCGGGTTGGCCAGCGAACACCGGGGAGCTGTTTTTT. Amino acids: CASSSGWPANTGELFF. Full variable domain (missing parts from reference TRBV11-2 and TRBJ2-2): EAGVAQSPRYKIIEKRQSVAFWCNPISGHATLYWYQQILGQGPKLLIQFQNNGVVDDSQLPKDRFSAERLKGVDSTLKIQPAKLEDSAVYLCASSSGWPANTGELFFGEGSRLTVL.

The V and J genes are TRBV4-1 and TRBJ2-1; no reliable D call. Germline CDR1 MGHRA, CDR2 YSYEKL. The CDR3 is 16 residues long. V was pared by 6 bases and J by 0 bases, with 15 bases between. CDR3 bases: TGCGCCAGCAGTCAGTTAGGGCAGGCCTCCTACAATGAGCAGTTCTTC. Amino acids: CASSQLGQASYNEQFF.

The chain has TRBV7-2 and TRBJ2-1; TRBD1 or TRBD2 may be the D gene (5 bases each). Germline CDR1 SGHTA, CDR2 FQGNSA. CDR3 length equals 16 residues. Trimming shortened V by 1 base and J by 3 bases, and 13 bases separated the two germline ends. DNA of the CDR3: TGTGCCAGCAGCTTAGATGGGGCGGGCGGCTACAATGAGCAGTTCTTC. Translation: CASSLDGAGGYNEQFF.

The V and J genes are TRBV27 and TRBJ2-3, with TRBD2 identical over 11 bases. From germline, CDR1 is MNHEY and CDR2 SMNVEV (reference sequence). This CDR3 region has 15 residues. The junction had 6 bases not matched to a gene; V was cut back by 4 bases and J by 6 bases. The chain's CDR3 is CASSSLAGGGDTQYF. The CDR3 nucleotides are TGTGCCAGCAGTTCCCTAGCGGGGGGTGGCGATACGCAGTATTTT.

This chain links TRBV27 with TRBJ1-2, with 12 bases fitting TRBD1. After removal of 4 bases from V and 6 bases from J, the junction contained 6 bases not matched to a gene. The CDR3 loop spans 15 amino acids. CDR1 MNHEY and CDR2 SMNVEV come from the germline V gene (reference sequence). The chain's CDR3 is CASSSSGQGADGYTF. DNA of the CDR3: TGTGCCAGCAGTTCCTCGGGACAGGGGGCGGATGGCTACACCTTC.